Here is one TCR beta chain with its context. It was with a sample-barcoded 5' primer and a J-beta primer mix that a second PCR of about 6 to 12 cycles was run. TCRdb ran MiXCR on the 5' RACE reads and lists one entry per CDR3 protein. In the table there are 600,000 to 650,000 distinct CDR3 sequences, 45% to 65% of which are singletons. This specimen belongs to a study of blood T cells in healthy people across ages. Germline CDR1 is ENHRY and CDR2 is SYGVKD. The CDR3 length is 15 residues. V was pared by 6 bases and J by 6 bases, with 12 bases of the junction left unmatched. Sequencing used blood. V is TRBV10-3 and J is TRBJ1-2; TRBD1 matches 8 bases. The TCR comes from a man aged 55 to 70 in good health. The CDR3 loop reads CAIRGDRQRVDGYTF. The CDR3 DNA reads TGTGCCATCAGGGGGGACAGGCAACGAGTAGATGGCTACACCTTC.